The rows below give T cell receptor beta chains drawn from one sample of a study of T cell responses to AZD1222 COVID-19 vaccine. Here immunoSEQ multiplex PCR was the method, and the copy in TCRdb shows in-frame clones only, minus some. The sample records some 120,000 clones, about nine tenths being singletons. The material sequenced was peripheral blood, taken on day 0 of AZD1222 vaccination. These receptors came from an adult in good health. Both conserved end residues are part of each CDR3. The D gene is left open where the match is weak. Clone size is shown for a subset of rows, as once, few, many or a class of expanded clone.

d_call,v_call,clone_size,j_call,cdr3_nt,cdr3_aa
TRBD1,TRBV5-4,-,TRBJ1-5,TGTGCCAGCAGCCGACAGGGGGAGCAGCCCCAGCATTTT,CASSRQGEQPQHF
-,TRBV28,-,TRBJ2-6,TGTGCCAGCAGTGAAATAGAGCGCTTCTCTGGGGCCAACGTCCTGACTTTC,CASSEIERFSGANVLTF
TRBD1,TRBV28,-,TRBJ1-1,TGTGCCAGCAGCCTGAGGGGGCCTGAAGCTTTCTTT,CASSLRGPEAFF
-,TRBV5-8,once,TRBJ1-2,TGTGCCAGCAGCTTGGAACAGGGTCGGGGCTACACCTTC,CASSLEQGRGYTF
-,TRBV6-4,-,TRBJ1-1,TGTGCCAGCAGTGACAGGCGGGGGCGGACTGAAGCTTTCTTT,CASSDRRGRTEAFF
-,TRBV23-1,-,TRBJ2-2,TGCGCCAGCAGTCACGTGGATGGCAGCGCGAACACCGGGGAGCTGTTTTTT,CASSHVDGSANTGELFF
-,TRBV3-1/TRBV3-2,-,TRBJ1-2,TGTGCCAGCAGCGCCGCGGGGGGGGAGTATGGCTACACCTTC,CASSAAGGEYGYTF
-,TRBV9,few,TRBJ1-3,TGTGCCAGCAGGACCACCTCTGGAAACACCATATATTTT,CASRTTSGNTIYF
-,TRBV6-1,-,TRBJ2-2,TGTGCCAGCAGTGATGATCTCCTCACCGGGGAGCTGTTTTTT,CASSDDLLTGELFF
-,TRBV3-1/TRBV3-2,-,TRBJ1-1,TGTGCCAGCAGCCAAGATCGGGGGATGGCTTTCTTT,CASSQDRGMAFF
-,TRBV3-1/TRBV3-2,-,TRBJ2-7,TGTGCCAGCAGCCAAAACACCTACGAGCAGTACTTC,CASSQNTYEQYF
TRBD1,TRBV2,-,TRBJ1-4,TGTGCCAGCAGTGAAACGGGACAGAAGAATGAAAAACTGTTTTTT,CASSETGQKNEKLFF